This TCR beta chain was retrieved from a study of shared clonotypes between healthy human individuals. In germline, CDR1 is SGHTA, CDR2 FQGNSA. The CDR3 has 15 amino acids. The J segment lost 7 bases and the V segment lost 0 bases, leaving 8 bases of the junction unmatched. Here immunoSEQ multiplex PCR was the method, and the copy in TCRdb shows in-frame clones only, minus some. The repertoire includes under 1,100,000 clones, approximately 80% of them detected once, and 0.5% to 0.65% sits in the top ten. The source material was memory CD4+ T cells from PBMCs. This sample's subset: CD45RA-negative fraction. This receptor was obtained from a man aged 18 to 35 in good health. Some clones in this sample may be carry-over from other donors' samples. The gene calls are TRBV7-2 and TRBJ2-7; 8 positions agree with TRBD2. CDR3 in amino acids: CASSLAVAGRGEQYF. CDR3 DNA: TGTGCCAGCAGCTTAGCGGTAGCGGGGCGGGGTGAGCAGTACTTC. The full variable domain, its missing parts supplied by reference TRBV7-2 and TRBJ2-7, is GAGVSQSPSNKVTEKGKDVELRCDPISGHTALYWYRQSLGQGLEFLIYFQGNSAPDKSGLPSDRFSAERTGGSVSTLTIQRTQQEDSAVYLCASSLAVAGRGEQYFGPGTRLTVT.